The 30 T cell receptor beta chains in this list originate from one sample, sequenced in a study of T cell clonotyping in hematopoietic cell transplantation. Using immunoSEQ multiplex PCR, the repertoire was profiled, and TCRdb retains in-frame clones only, with some absent. The table has approximately 5,800 clones, about a third seen once. The source material was peripheral blood mononuclear cells, sampled 30 days after allogeneic stem cell transplant. These receptors all come from a female patient between 50 and 60 years old who had an allogeneic stem cell transplant from an unrelated donor, so the T cells may come from the graft donor. Some clones in this sample may be carry-over from other donors' samples.

The gene calls are TRBV30 and TRBJ2-2; D is ambiguous. V lost 0 bases to trimming and J lost 7 bases, with 6 bases between them. Germline CDR1 and CDR2: GTSNPN and SVGIG (reference sequence). This CDR3 is built from 12 residues. The CDR3 reads CAWSVQNGELFF. CDR3 DNA: TGTGCCTGGAGTGTACAGAACGGGGAGCTGTTTTTT.

The V gene is TRBV30, the J gene TRBJ1-4, with TRBD1 as a possible D gene (5 bases). Germline V gene data show CDR1 as GTSNPN and CDR2 as SVGIG (reference sequence). Trimming removed 0 bases at V and 7 bases at J, with 18 bases between. The length of the CDR3 is 16 residues. CDR3 sequence: CAWSVRLGLQGEKLFF. The CDR3 bases are TGTGCCTGGAGTGTACGGCTGGGACTTCAGGGTGAAAAACTGTTTTTT.

This clone appeared a few times. The chain couples TRBV4-2 to TRBJ1-1; 8 bases agree with TRBD1. This CDR3 has 15 amino acids. CDR1 and CDR2 from the germline V gene are LGHNA and YNFKEQ. The V gene end was trimmed by 2 bases and the J gene end by 1 base; junction bases not matched to a gene: 3. The CDR3 nucleotides read TGTGCCAGCAGCCAAACAGGGACAGGGAACACTGAAGCTTTCTTT. Amino acids: CASSQTGTGNTEAFF.

V and J are TRBV6-5 and TRBJ1-5; 8 bases are a match to TRBD1. The CDR3 covers 14 residues. Losses at the gene ends were 6 bases for V and 2 bases for J; bases not matched to a gene: 3. The germline V gene has CDR1 MNHEY and CDR2 SVGAGI. CDR3 DNA: TGTGCCAGCAGGCGGACAGGGCGCAATCAGCCCCAGCATTTT. It translates to CASRRTGRNQPQHF.

The V gene is TRBV19, the J gene TRBJ1-5; possibly TRBD1 for D (6 bases). The germline gives CDR1 LNHDA, CDR2 SQIVND (reference sequence). The CDR3 consists of 14 residues. V shed 5 bases and J shed 2 bases, with 10 bases lying between them. This CDR3 reads CASSWGPGNQPQHF. The CDR3 bases are TGTGCCAGTAGTTGGGGGCCCGGCAATCAGCCCCAGCATTTT.

This clone occurred a few times. The CDR3 spells CAWSVARGAAYEQYF. The CDR3 DNA sequence: TGTGCCTGGAGTGTCGCTCGGGGGGCGGCCTACGAGCAGTACTTC. The rearrangement links TRBV30 to TRBJ2-7, with a possible D match to TRBD2 (7 bases). V gave up 0 bases and J gave up 2 bases, with 14 bases separating them. This CDR3 has 15 residues. Looked up from germline, CDR1 is GTSNPN and CDR2 is SVGIG (reference sequence). The full variable domain, rest sourced from reference TRBV30 and TRBJ2-7, is SQTIHQWPATLVQPVGSPLSLECTVEGTSNPNLYWYRQAAGRGLQLLFYSVGIGQISSEVPQNLSASRPQDRQFILSSKKLLLSDSGFYLCAWSVARGAAYEQYFGPGTRLTVT.

In this sample, this clone turned up a few times. The J gene is TRBJ2-7, the V gene TRBV6-6; D assignment may be TRBD1 or TRBD2 (5 bases each). Germline-derived CDR1 and CDR2 are MNHNY and SVGAGI (reference sequence). The CDR3 has 15 residues. The germline V and J ends were trimmed by 6 bases and 0 bases, with 15 bases remaining between them. CDR3 loop: CASSREGKSSYEQYF. CDR3 in DNA: TGTGCCAGCAGCCGTGAGGGGAAGAGCTCCTACGAGCAGTACTTC.

The J gene is TRBJ1-6, the V gene TRBV11-2, with no clear D. With 0 bases removed from V and 8 bases from J, the gap between germline ends came to 11 bases. Germline lookup yields CDR1 SGHAT and CDR2 FQNNGV. The CDR3 extends over 15 amino acids. CDR3 DNA sequence: TGTGCCAGCAGCTTAGATCAGGACGGAGATTCACCCCTCCACTTT. This gives the protein CASSLDQDGDSPLHF.

V usage is TRBV5-4 and J usage is TRBJ2-3; D not resolved. The CDR3 is 13 amino acids. V lost 4 bases and J 0 bases, leaving 6 bases between the germline ends. The germline V gene encodes CDR1 SGHNT and CDR2 YYREEE (reference sequence). The CDR3 sequence: CASSPISTDTQYF. The CDR3 nucleotides read TGTGCCAGCAGCCCAATCAGCACAGATACGCAGTATTTT.

This clone has a handful of counts. The CDR3 region has the DNA TGTGCCGGGACAGGGGAAAATTCACCCCTCCACTTT. Its protein is CAGTGENSPLHF. The chain uses TRBV30 and TRBJ1-6, with TRBD1 identical over 10 bases. The CDR3 contains 12 residues. With V trimmed by 8 bases and J by 7 bases, 2 bases remained unmatched. Germline CDR1 is GTSNPN and CDR2 is SVGIG (reference sequence).

J is TRBJ2-5 and V is TRBV25-1; tentatively, D is TRBD2 (5 bases). Trimming took off 1 base at V and 3 bases at J, with 6 bases between the two ends. The CDR3 runs to 13 residues. Germline CDR1 and CDR2: MGHDK and SYGVNS. DNA of the CDR3: TGTGCCAGCAGTGAATTGGGAGAAGAGACCCAGTACTTC. It encodes CASSELGEETQYF.

Only a few counts were recorded for this clone. CDR3 in amino acids: CASRRGTAYGYTF. CDR3 DNA: TGTGCCAGCCGCCGCGGGACAGCCTATGGCTACACCTTC. The chain is built from TRBV5-6 and TRBJ1-2; TRBD1 matches 7 bases. V lost 7 bases to trimming and J lost 4 bases; unmatched junction nucleotides: 7. The CDR3 has 13 residues. The germline V gene encodes CDR1 SGHDT and CDR2 YYEEEE.

This clone was picked up a small number of times. V is TRBV5-1 and J is TRBJ1-5; D is ambiguous. CDR1 is SGHRS, CDR2 YFSETQ, per germline. The CDR3 length is 13 residues. V was pared by 2 bases and J by 3 bases, with 6 bases between. CDR3: CASSFDNNQPQHF. Written as DNA, the CDR3 is TGCGCCAGCAGCTTTGACAACAATCAGCCCCAGCATTTT.

CDR3 sequence reads: CAGRATIPPYEQYF. CDR3 sequence (DNA): TGTGCCGGCCGGGCTACGATTCCCCCCTACGAGCAGTACTTC. The chain links TRBV30 to TRBJ2-7, with D unresolved. The V end was cut by 8 bases, the J end by 2 bases, with 19 bases between. This CDR3 is built from 14 residues. Germline-derived CDR1 and CDR2 are GTSNPN and SVGIG (reference sequence).

The chain's CDR3 is CAWSVKGAKSDGLFF. DNA of the CDR3: TGTGCCTGGAGTGTAAAGGGGGCCAAGTCGGATGGACTGTTTTTT. The chain combines TRBV30 with TRBJ1-4; 7 bases map to TRBD1. This CDR3 is built from 15 residues. Looked up from germline, CDR1 is GTSNPN and CDR2 is SVGIG (reference sequence). Trimming removed 0 bases from V and 13 bases from J; junction bases left unmatched: 14.

The V gene is TRBV30, the J gene TRBJ1-5; a weak D match, TRBD1 (6 bases). The CDR3 length is 14 residues. Trimming took 0 bases from V and 6 from J, leaving 12 bases between them. Germline V CDR1 and CDR2: GTSNPN, SVGIG (reference sequence). CDR3 in amino acids: CAWSVPGGSQPQHF. CDR3 DNA sequence: TGTGCCTGGAGTGTACCCGGGGGCAGTCAGCCCCAGCATTTT.

The rearrangement joins TRBV30 to TRBJ2-7; 7 bases agree with TRBD1. V dropped 2 bases and J dropped 4; count of bases not matched to a gene: 17. CDR1 GTSNPN and CDR2 SVGIG come from the germline V gene (reference sequence). The CDR3 sequence is 17 residues long. As DNA, the CDR3 is TGTGCCTGGAGTTATTTGGCGACAGGGTTAGTTTCTTACGAGCAGTACTTC. Its translation is CAWSYLATGLVSYEQYF. Using reference TRBV30 and TRBJ2-7 for the parts outside the CDR3, the full variable domain is SQTIHQWPATLVQPVGSPLSLECTVEGTSNPNLYWYRQAAGRGLQLLFYSVGIGQISSEVPQNLSASRPQDRQFILSSKKLLLSDSGFYLCAWSYLATGLVSYEQYFGPGTRLTVT.

This clone was observed a handful of times. The chain recombines TRBV5-1 with TRBJ1-1; D might be TRBD1 (5 bases). The germline gives CDR1 SGHRS, CDR2 YFSETQ. This CDR3 spans 18 amino acids. V lost 3 bases to trimming and J lost 3 bases, with 24 bases between them. This CDR3 is CASSSLSRGRVLDTEAFF. For the CDR3, the DNA is TGCGCCAGCAGCTCCCTGTCTAGGGGAAGGGTCCTTGACACTGAAGCTTTCTTT.

V usage is TRBV6-5 and J usage is TRBJ2-1; D uncertain. CDR1 is MNHEY, CDR2 SVGAGI, per germline. Trimming removed 0 bases at V and 7 bases at J, with 7 bases between. CDR3 length equals 13 residues. CDR3 nucleotide sequence: TGTGCCAGCAGTTACTCGAGTCAAAATGAGCAGTTCTTC. This codes for CASSYSSQNEQFF.

This clone appeared once. The rearrangement uses TRBV30 and TRBJ2-2; weak D call: TRBD2 (5 bases). There are 16 residues in the CDR3. Germline CDR1 GTSNPN, CDR2 SVGIG (reference sequence). Trimming pared 0 bases from V and 0 bases from J, leaving 11 bases between. The CDR3 DNA is TGTGCCTGGAGTGTACGGAGGAAGACGAACACCGGGGAGCTGTTTTTT. It translates to CAWSVRRKTNTGELFF.

This clone has only a few counts. V and J are TRBV6-5 and TRBJ2-7, with D possibly being TRBD1 (5 bases). Germline CDR1 is MNHEY and CDR2 is SVGAGI. CDR3 length equals 13 residues. V was cut by 6 bases and J by 5 bases, with 14 bases left in between. Here the CDR3 reads CASSGQLINEQYF. In DNA form, the CDR3 reads TGTGCCAGCAGCGGACAATTAATCAACGAGCAGTACTTC.

By frequency in the sample, this clone is large. The chain couples TRBV5-6 to TRBJ2-7, with TRBD2 matching 8 bases. Trimming took 4 bases from V and 5 from J; bases not matched to a gene: 11. This CDR3 comprises 15 residues. Germline V gives CDR1 SGHDT, CDR2 YYEEEE. CDR3 protein: CASSRDRGTRNEQYF. The CDR3 coding sequence is TGTGCCAGCAGCCGGGACCGAGGGACTAGAAACGAGCAGTACTTC.

This chain joins TRBV29-1 and TRBJ2-4; D might be TRBD1 or TRBD2, each matching 6 bases. Trimming removed 3 bases at V and 8 bases at J, with 14 bases between. The CDR3 contains 13 residues. Germline V gene lookup returns CDR1 SQVTM and CDR2 ANQGSEA. The CDR3 protein is CSVESGGRDIQYF. The CDR3 region has the DNA TGCAGCGTTGAGTCCGGGGGCCGGGACATTCAGTACTTC. Full variable domain (missing parts from reference TRBV29-1 and TRBJ2-4): SAVISQKPSRDICQRGTSLTIQCQVDSQVTMMFWYRQQPGQSLTLIATANQGSEATYESGFVIDKFPISRPNLTFSTLTVSNMSPEDSSIYLCSVESGGRDIQYFGAGTRLSVL.

J is TRBJ2-1 and V is TRBV30; D gene uncertain. Germline V gene lookup returns CDR1 GTSNPN and CDR2 SVGIG (reference sequence). Trimming pared 1 base from V and 10 bases from J, leaving 26 bases between. This CDR3 comprises 17 residues. CDR3 nucleotides: TGTGCCTGGAGTGCCCCTCTCCTTCTCATGATCCGAAGGGAGCAGTTCTTC. Residues: CAWSAPLLLMIRREQFF.

The chain has TRBV30 and TRBJ1-5; TRBD1 matches at 7 bases. Germline assignment: CDR1 GTSNPN and CDR2 SVGIG (reference sequence). V lost 3 bases, J lost 3 bases, and 8 bases stayed unmatched. This CDR3 contains 15 residues. The CDR3 loop is CAWSAGTAYNQPQHF. The CDR3 nucleotides read TGTGCCTGGAGCGCCGGGACAGCCTACAATCAGCCCCAGCATTTT.

This clone is labeled hyperexpanded. The V call is TRBV5-6, the J call TRBJ1-1; D not certain. The V and J ends lost 7 bases and 4 bases respectively, with 14 bases between them. The germline V gene has CDR1 SGHDT and CDR2 YYEEEE. CDR3 length: 13 amino acids. Here the CDR3 reads CASAPWGPTEAFF. Here the CDR3 DNA reads TGTGCCAGCGCCCCCTGGGGTCCCACTGAAGCTTTCTTT.

The chain uses TRBV30 and TRBJ2-2, with D possibly being TRBD1 (5 bases). There are 14 residues in the CDR3. V dropped 0 bases and J dropped 3 bases, with 8 bases sitting between them. CDR1 and CDR2 from the germline V gene are GTSNPN and SVGIG (reference sequence). The DNA for the CDR3 is TGTGCCTGGAGTGTAAACAGGTACACCGGGGAGCTGTTTTTT. It yields the protein CAWSVNRYTGELFF.

Notes on this clone: The junction shows a germline mismatch at one end, possibly a read error. V usage is TRBV7-7 and J usage is TRBJ2-5, with D tentatively TRBD2 (6 bases). Germline V gives CDR1 SSHAT, CDR2 FNYEAQ (reference sequence). The length of the CDR3 is 12 residues. The CDR3, as DNA: TGTGCTAGCAGCAGGACGGGAGACACTCTGTACTTC. Translated, it gives CASSRTGDTLYF.

The chain uses TRBV30 and TRBJ1-5, with unresolved D. V lost 2 bases and J lost 6, with 11 bases in between. The CDR3 covers 13 residues. Germline CDR1 is GTSNPN and CDR2 is SVGIG (reference sequence). CDR3 bases: TGTGCCTGGAGTCTTTCGCTATCTCAGCCCCAGCATTTT. Encoded protein: CAWSLSLSQPQHF.

By sample fraction, this clone is large. The rearrangement links TRBV29-1 to TRBJ1-2; D uncertain. Germline V gives CDR1 SQVTM, CDR2 ANQGSEA. Trimming removed 6 bases at V and 5 bases at J, with 10 bases between. The CDR3 contains 11 residues. In DNA, the CDR3 is TGCAGCGTCTCCGTGGATTATGGCTACACCTTC. Translating gives CSVSVDYGYTF.